The 26 T cell receptor beta chains reported below all come from one sample, sequenced in a study of cytomegalovirus exposure and HLA in healthy donors. Primers included in the PCR were 60 Vbeta and 13 Jbeta primers. Profiled with immunoSEQ multiplex PCR; TCRdb holds only in-frame clones, not every one. The sample shows over 200,000 clones, over 70% of them seen only once. Material for sequencing was PBMCs. Receptors were obtained from a woman aged 55-75 years in good health and CMV-seropositive.

This clone was recorded only once. The J gene is TRBJ2-3, the V gene TRBV5-5; 10 nucleotides match TRBD2. V was pared by 7 bases and J by 1 base, with 0 bases of the junction left unmatched. The CDR3 sequence is 13 residues long. Germline V gives CDR1 SGHKS, CDR2 YYEKEE (reference sequence). CDR3 nucleotide sequence: TGTGCCAGCCTAGCGGGAGGCACAGATACGCAGTATTTT. Translation gives CASLAGGTDTQYF.

The rearrangement uses TRBV6-1 and TRBJ2-7; D is ambiguous. Per the germline V gene, CDR1 is MNHNS and CDR2 is SASEGT. The CDR3 spans 12 residues. The ends were cut back, 3 bases at V and 4 bases at J, with 7 bases in the middle. The CDR3 reads CASSDQVYEQYF. In DNA form, the CDR3 reads TGTGCCAGCAGTGACCAGGTGTACGAGCAGTACTTC.

The rearrangement uses TRBV10-3 and TRBJ1-1, with a weak D call TRBD1 (5 bases). CDR3 length: 15 residues. Trimming cost V 2 bases and J 4 bases, with 14 bases left between them. CDR1 and CDR2 (germline): ENHRY, SYGVKD. The CDR3 nucleotides are TGTGCCATCAGTGAGGAGGTGGGGGGGAGCACTGAAGCTTTCTTT. It specifies CAISEEVGGSTEAFF.

The CDR3 region is CASTGQGAINEQYF. CDR3 nucleotide sequence: TGTGCCAGCACTGGACAGGGGGCGATAAACGAGCAGTACTTC. This rearrangement joins TRBV6-1 to TRBJ2-7; 11 bases align to TRBD1. This CDR3 is 14 amino acids long. The germline CDR1 and CDR2 sequences are MNHNS and SASEGT. V dropped 7 bases and J dropped 5; count of bases not matched to a gene: 7.

The genes are TRBV9 and TRBJ2-3; 11 positions match TRBD2. The CDR3 has 16 residues. Trimming cost V 1 base and J 2 bases; bases outside gene matches: 3. In germline, CDR1 is SGDLS, CDR2 YYNGEE. In nucleotides, the CDR3 is TGTGCCAGCAGCGTAACTAGCGGGGGTACCACAGATACGCAGTATTTT. It translates to CASSVTSGGTTDTQYF.

This clone was picked up one time. The CDR3 DNA follows: TGCGCCAGCAGCTCTAATACAGGGAACTTAGGCTACACCTTC. It yields the protein CASSSNTGNLGYTF. The chain is built from TRBV5-1 and TRBJ1-2; perhaps TRBD1 as D (6 bases). V lost 3 bases and J 8 bases, leaving 17 bases between the germline ends. The CDR3 is 14 amino acids. Germline-derived CDR1 and CDR2 are SGHRS and YFSETQ.

Worth noting for this clone: Other DNA sequences in this sample translate to the same CDR3. The rearrangement links TRBV9 to TRBJ2-1; tentatively, D is TRBD2 (6 bases). The germline V and J ends were trimmed by 0 bases and 2 bases, with 9 bases remaining between them. CDR1 and CDR2 from the germline V gene are SGDLS and YYNGEE. This CDR3 is 15 amino acids long. The CDR3 loop reads CASSVDGGAYNEQFF. CDR3 sequence (DNA): TGTGCCAGCAGCGTAGATGGCGGGGCCTACAATGAGCAGTTCTTC.

The gene calls are TRBV19 and TRBJ1-3, with TRBD1 matching over 9 bases. V dropped 5 bases and J dropped 0; count of bases not matched to a gene: 14. This CDR3 is built from 19 residues. Looked up from germline, CDR1 is LNHDA and CDR2 is SQIVND (reference sequence). The chain's CDR3 is CASSSGQGPFKDSGNTIYF. The CDR3 DNA follows: TGTGCCAGTAGTTCGGGACAGGGACCATTTAAAGACTCTGGAAACACCATATATTTT.

The sample holds a few counts of this clone. The V and J genes are TRBV19 and TRBJ1-5, with 7 nucleotides matching TRBD1. The CDR3 has 14 residues. Germline V CDR1 and CDR2: LNHDA, SQIVND (reference sequence). J lost 3 bases, V lost 9 bases, and 8 bases had no gene match. The CDR3 nucleotides read TGTGCCAGCCGGGACAGAGATTACAATCAGCCCCAGCATTTT. Translation gives CASRDRDYNQPQHF.

This clone was seen more than once but under ten times. The chain couples TRBV28 to TRBJ2-3; D possibly corresponds to TRBD1 (7 bases). Deletions cut 5 bases from V and 1 base from J, with 19 bases between. Per the germline V gene, CDR1 is MDHEN and CDR2 is SYDVKM. This CDR3 contains 17 residues. In DNA form, the CDR3 reads TGTGCCAGCAGTGCGACAGGGTCGGGACTCCGCACAGATACGCAGTATTTT. Translation gives CASSATGSGLRTDTQYF.

This chain links TRBV28 with TRBJ2-5, with 8 bases lining up with TRBD2. Trimming took 4 bases from V and 0 from J; bases not matched to a gene: 4. CDR1 MDHEN and CDR2 SYDVKM come from the germline V gene. The length of the CDR3 is 15 residues. CDR3 bases: TGTGCCAGCAGTTCCGCTAGCGGGTACCAAGAGACCCAGTACTTC. Its translation is CASSSASGYQETQYF. Full variable domain (missing parts from reference TRBV28 and TRBJ2-5): DVKVTQSSRYLVKRTGEKVFLECVQDMDHENMFWYRQDPGLGLRLIYFSYDVKMKEKGDIPEGYSVSREKKERFSLILESASTNQTSMYLCASSSASGYQETQYFGPGTRLLVL.

V usage is TRBV7-6 and J usage is TRBJ1-1, with 7 bases aligning to TRBD1. Germline CDR1 reads SGHVS; CDR2 reads FNYEAQ. The V segment lost 0 bases and the J segment 8 bases; nucleotides outside the gene matches: 9. The CDR3 covers 15 residues. The CDR3 coding sequence is TGTGCCAGCAGCTTAGCGCGGGAGGGGGCAGCGGAAGCTTTCTTT. Translating gives CASSLAREGAAEAFF.

This clone was picked up a small number of times. V usage is TRBV7-2 and J usage is TRBJ1-6, with TRBD1 identical over 9 bases. V trimming: 4 bases; J trimming: 9 bases; junction bases outside the gene matches: 4. This CDR3 region has 14 residues. Germline lookup yields CDR1 SGHTA and CDR2 FQGNSA. CDR3 DNA: TGTGCCAGCAGCTCCGGGACAGGGAGTTCACCCCTCCACTTT. Translating it yields CASSSGTGSSPLHF.

The chain has TRBV2 and TRBJ1-4; perhaps TRBD1 as D (5 bases). CDR1 is SNHLY and CDR2 is FYNNEI in the germline V gene. This CDR3 spans 13 amino acids. Trimming took 5 bases from V and 4 from J, leaving 8 bases between them. Written as DNA, the CDR3 is TGTGCCAGCAGTCAGGACAATAATGAAAAACTGTTTTTT. Its protein product is CASSQDNNEKLFF.

The genes are TRBV18 and TRBJ1-5, with D uncertain. Trimming left V 4 bases short and J 2 bases short, with 6 bases between. Germline CDR1 is KGHSH and CDR2 is LQKENI. The CDR3 loop spans 13 amino acids. Written as DNA, the CDR3 is TGTGCCAGCTCACGAACAGGCAATCAGCCCCAGCATTTT. Amino acid sequence: CASSRTGNQPQHF.

This clone was found a few times. The gene calls are TRBV2 and TRBJ2-2; 8 positions agree with TRBD2. Germline trimming cut 0 bases from V and 4 bases from J; bases unmatched to any gene: 4. Germline CDR1 is SNHLY and CDR2 is FYNNEI. The CDR3 length is 16 residues. The DNA for the CDR3 is TGTGCCAGCAGTGAAGCGGAGCGGGGGCCCACCGGGGAGCTGTTTTTT. Its protein is CASSEAERGPTGELFF. Filled out from reference TRBV2 and TRBJ2-2, the complete variable domain reads EPEVTQTPSHQVTQMGQEVILRCVPISNHLYFYWYRQILGQKVEFLVSFYNNEISEKSEIFDDQFSVERPDGSNFTLKIRSTKLEDSAMYFCASSEAERGPTGELFFGEGSRLTVL.

This clone was seen once. This chain links TRBV5-6 with TRBJ1-1; 8 bases are shared with TRBD1. Trimming removed 4 bases from V and 10 bases from J; junction bases left unmatched: 9. CDR1 is SGHDT and CDR2 is YYEEEE in the germline V gene. The CDR3 sequence is 13 residues long. The CDR3 nucleotides are TGTGCCAGCAGCCGCGGACAGGGTGAATTAGCTTTCTTT. This codes for CASSRGQGELAFF.

The chain links TRBV5-1 to TRBJ2-1; D is unresolved. This CDR3 comprises 13 residues. Germline V gene data show CDR1 as SGHRS and CDR2 as YFSETQ. V lost 0 bases, J lost 7 bases, and 8 bases lay in between. The CDR3 loop is CASSLEPQNEQFF. The CDR3 DNA is TGCGCCAGCAGCTTGGAACCTCAGAATGAGCAGTTCTTC.

This clone has more than one count but fewer than ten. The J gene is TRBJ2-7, the V gene TRBV6-1; 9 bases are shared with TRBD1. The germline V gene has CDR1 MNHNS and CDR2 SASEGT. This CDR3 region has 15 residues. V dropped 0 bases and J dropped 2; count of bases not matched to a gene: 2. CDR3 sequence (DNA): TGTGCCAGCAGTGAAGCGACAGGGGGTCCCTACGAGCAGTACTTC. Amino acids: CASSEATGGPYEQYF.

This clone was recorded only once. The J gene is TRBJ2-5, the V gene TRBV7-9; tentative D call: TRBD1 (6 bases). This CDR3 has 19 amino acids. V dropped 6 bases and J dropped 0 bases, with 26 bases sitting between them. The germline CDR1 and CDR2 sequences are SEHNR and FQNEAQ (reference sequence). The CDR3 nucleotides read TGTGCCAGCAGGCCAAACTCTTTGCCTCCAGGGGCGTACCAAGAGACCCAGTACTTC. Its protein product is CASRPNSLPPGAYQETQYF.

This clone showed up just a few times. This chain joins TRBV9 and TRBJ2-4; D gene unclear. The CDR3 spans 13 residues. Germline CDR1 reads SGDLS; CDR2 reads YYNGEE. Trimming removed 3 bases from V and 5 bases from J, with 9 bases in between. The CDR3 region is CASSAWSENIQYF. In nucleotides, the CDR3 is TGTGCCAGCAGCGCGTGGTCGGAAAACATTCAGTACTTC.

This clone has just one count. This rearrangement joins TRBV5-1 to TRBJ2-7; 8 positions match TRBD2. V lost 4 bases to trimming and J lost 6 bases; unmatched junction nucleotides: 9. Germline CDR1 reads SGHRS; CDR2 reads YFSETQ. This CDR3 spans 14 amino acids. Here the CDR3 DNA reads TGCGCCAGCAGCCCCTGGACTAGCACTGCCGAGCAGTACTTC. Protein sequence: CASSPWTSTAEQYF. The full variable domain, its missing parts supplied by reference TRBV5-1 and TRBJ2-7, is KAGVTQTPRYLIKTRGQQVTLSCSPISGHRSVSWYQQTPGQGLQFLFEYFSETQRNKGNFPGRFSGRQFSNSRSEMNVSTLELGDSALYLCASSPWTSTAEQYFGPGTRLTVT.

The chain is built from TRBV28 and TRBJ1-5, with D possibly TRBD1 on 5 matching bases. Looked up from germline, CDR1 is MDHEN and CDR2 is SYDVKM. The CDR3 consists of 12 residues. The V gene lost 7 bases and the J gene lost 3 bases, with 7 bases spanning the gap. This chain's CDR3 is CASIGANQPQHF. The CDR3 nucleotides are TGTGCCAGCATAGGGGCCAATCAGCCCCAGCATTTT.

The rearrangement uses TRBV19 and TRBJ2-7; D is unclear. Germline CDR1 is LNHDA and CDR2 is SQIVND (reference sequence). Trimming pared 1 base from V and 6 bases from J, leaving 10 bases between. CDR3 length: 13 residues. The CDR3 sequence is CASSIGGIPEQYF. The CDR3 nucleotides read TGTGCCAGTAGTATAGGAGGAATCCCCGAGCAGTACTTC.

This sequence joins TRBV6-1 and TRBJ1-1, with 12 positions matching TRBD1. CDR1 MNHNS and CDR2 SASEGT come from the germline V gene. Trimming at V came to 11 bases and at J to 1 base, leaving 8 bases not matched to a gene. The CDR3 is 15 amino acids. The CDR3 here is CAARDRGLGNTEAFF. DNA of the CDR3: TGTGCCGCCAGGGACAGGGGGCTGGGGAACACTGAAGCTTTCTTT.

V is TRBV19 and J is TRBJ1-3, with a weak D call TRBD1 (5 bases). Trimming cost V 10 bases and J 0 bases, with 13 bases left between them. The CDR3 spans 14 residues. Germline CDR1 LNHDA, CDR2 SQIVND (reference sequence). The CDR3 DNA sequence: TGTGCCACCGCGGAAGGGGCCTCTGGAAACACCATATATTTT. It codes for CATAEGASGNTIYF.